The rows below give T cell receptor beta chains drawn from one sample of a study of T-cell reconstitution after alpha-beta-depleted transplantation in children. MiXCR, applied by TCRdb to the PCR reads, yields one record per CDR3 protein. The profile shows approximately 300,000 distinct CDR3 sequences, 7.5% to 9% of them singletons. The sample was peripheral blood, taken 360 days after TCRalphabeta/CD19-depleted stem cell transplant. Receptors originate from a female patient younger than 10 who had a stem cell transplant for Fanconi anemia, so the T cells may come from the graft donor. CDR3s leave out the opening cysteine and the closing phenylalanine or tryptophan. Fields, in order: V gene, J gene, CDR3 protein.

TRBV5-1	TRBJ2-6	ASSLGSRKLPSGANVLT
TRBV20-1	TRBJ2-5	SARGPLGLAEETQY
TRBV5-1	TRBJ2-3	ATSDVGTDTQY
TRBV5-1	TRBJ2-2	ASEDSWNTGELF
TRBV27	TRBJ2-1	ASTADYGAPWNEQF
TRBV4-2	TRBJ2-2	ASSQGNEGSNTGELF
TRBV5-1	TRBJ2-3	ASSALTDTQY
TRBV6-1	TRBJ2-5	ASSFQDRGGETQY
TRBV24-1	TRBJ2-5	ATSETGTGYETQY
TRBV20-1	TRBJ2-1	SAREPGYFNEQF
TRBV25-1	TRBJ1-5	ASSIGVGQPQH
TRBV2	TRBJ1-5	ASSGFGASNQPQH
TRBV20-1	TRBJ2-3	SARDARSTDTQY
TRBV6-2/TRBV6-3	TRBJ1-1	ASSPRRTEAF
TRBV5-6	TRBJ2-3	ASSLAPTGYTDTQY
TRBV5-6	TRBJ2-1	ASSFLRTEYYNEQF
TRBV5-1	TRBJ1-2	ASSQGQGANYGYT
TRBV12-3/TRBV12-4	TRBJ2-7	ASSLMAGPSNEQY
TRBV2	TRBJ2-1	ASTAYNEQF
TRBV9	TRBJ2-3	ASSPTWGTDTQY
TRBV19	TRBJ1-3	ASGVGPSGNTIY
TRBV6-2/TRBV6-3	TRBJ2-7	ASSFGGDEQY
TRBV7-2	TRBJ1-1	ASSLVRRGYTEAF
TRBV20-1	TRBJ1-1	SAPRRTGNTEAF
TRBV19	TRBJ1-5	ASSIGGFNQPQH
TRBV7-8	TRBJ2-7	ASSAGGSYEQY
TRBV7-9	TRBJ1-2	ASSLVGGPYGYT
TRBV9	TRBJ2-1	ASSLQGAGRDEQF
TRBV7-8	TRBJ2-1	ASSLAPRLMFGNEQF
TRBV27	TRBJ2-1	ASIERDSGRLEQF
TRBV7-2	TRBJ1-1	ASSLGGAMTEAF
TRBV5-6	TRBJ2-7	ASSFGSAGPYEQY
TRBV9	TRBJ2-5	ASKTRAGDQETQY
TRBV7-3	TRBJ2-6	ASSVSGTNVLT
TRBV12-3/TRBV12-4	TRBJ1-5	ASSPSGGNQPQH
TRBV2	TRBJ2-3	ASSETGGQADTQY
TRBV7-9	TRBJ2-1	ASSIRASSYNDQF
TRBV5-5	TRBJ1-4	ASSQTGAGANEKLF
TRBV5-1	TRBJ2-7	ASSRGNPYEQY
TRBV6-2/TRBV6-3	TRBJ2-1	ASSYGTGDNEQF
TRBV4-2	TRBJ1-1	ASSQEVIWGTGESF
TRBV5-5	TRBJ1-1	ASSLAGQNTEAF
TRBV24-1	TRBJ2-5	ATSDSWGETQY
TRBV10-3	TRBJ1-1	AISEVELMNTEAF
TRBV11-3	TRBJ2-2	ASSQETGSGELF